This T cell receptor (beta chain) was documented in a study of T cell repertoires in cytomegalovirus infection. For the study at large: Public TCR beta signatures were indicative of both CMV infection and a matching HLA type. The study, taken as a whole, reports: CMV-specific HLA-C-restricted TCR beta clonotypes dominated the ex vivo response. Cumulative frequency of public TCR beta families picked out carriers of CMV plus the relevant HLA.

This clonotype was counted only a few times. Its antigen is currently unknown. This CDR3 comprises 18 residues. Germline V CDR1 and CDR2: DFQATT, SNEGSKA (reference sequence). Germline trimming cut 0 bases from V and 7 bases from J; bases unmatched to any gene: 16. TCRdb re-analysed the reads in MiXCR, keeping a single row per CDR3 protein. The sample consists of about 260,000 distinct CDR3 sequences, roughly an eighth of them appearing once. The rearrangement uses TRBV20-1 and TRBJ2-1; 9 bases line up with TRBD2. Sequenced input: PBMCs. The source of this sequence is a human donor in good health (CMV status not recorded). Some clones in this sample may be carry-over from other donors' samples. The chain's CDR3 is CSARDVRGRAVAGNEQFF. The CDR3 nucleotides are TGCAGTGCTAGAGATGTTCGCGGGAGGGCTGTAGCTGGGAATGAGCAGTTCTTC.